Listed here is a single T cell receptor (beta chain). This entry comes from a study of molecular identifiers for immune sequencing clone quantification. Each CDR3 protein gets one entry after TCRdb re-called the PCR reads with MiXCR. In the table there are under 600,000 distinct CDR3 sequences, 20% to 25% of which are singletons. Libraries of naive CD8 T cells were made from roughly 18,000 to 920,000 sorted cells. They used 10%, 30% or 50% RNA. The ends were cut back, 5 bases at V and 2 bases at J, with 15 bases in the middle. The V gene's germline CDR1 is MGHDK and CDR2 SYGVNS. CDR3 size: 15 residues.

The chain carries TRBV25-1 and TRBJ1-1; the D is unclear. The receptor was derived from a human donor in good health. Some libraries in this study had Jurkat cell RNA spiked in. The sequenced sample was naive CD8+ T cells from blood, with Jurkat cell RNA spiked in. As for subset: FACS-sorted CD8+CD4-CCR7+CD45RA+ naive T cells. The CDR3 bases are TGTGCCAGCAGTCAGAAGTGGGGAGCCAACACTGAAGCTTTCTTT. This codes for CASSQKWGANTEAFF.